This passage covers 17 T cell receptor beta chains from one sample sequenced in a study of T cells in Graves' hyperthyroidism and ophthalmopathy. Researchers took RNA transcripts and amplified the TCR beta CDR3 regions from them. The primer set for the first-round RT-PCR of the TCR CDR3 was HTBI. Each CDR3 protein gets one entry after TCRdb re-called the multiplex PCR reads with MiXCR. The top ten hold about 7% of the sample, which has around 600,000 distinct CDR3 sequences, just under 45% seen once. Material: peripheral blood or thyroid tissue (not recorded which). These receptors were obtained from an adult man with Graves' disease, either hyperthyroidism or ophthalmopathy (not recorded which).

Details on this clonotype: Since no conserved phenylalanine or tryptophan closes the CDR3, a read error is the likely cause. The limits of the CDR3 on the DNA are not certain, so only TCRdb's listed CDR3 is given. The chain joins TRBV7-9 to TRBJ2-6; TRBD2, the D gene given by the table, was not confirmed from the DNA. Germline V gene data show CDR1 as SEHNR and CDR2 as FQNEAQ (reference sequence). The CDR3 length is 8 residues, termini included. The CDR3 loop reads CASSAGAS.

This clonotype came up a few times. The chain has TRBV7-9 and TRBJ1-1; the match to TRBD1 covers 9 bases. The CDR3 is 18 residues long. J was trimmed by 1 base and V by 2 bases; bases with no gene match: 11. Germline values: CDR1 SEHNR, CDR2 FQNEAQ (reference sequence). The CDR3 DNA follows: TGTGCCAGCAGCTTAAGGCTGGGACAGGGCCCTGGGAACACTGAAGCTTTCTTT. This translates into CASSLRLGQGPGNTEAFF. The whole variable domain, filled in from reference TRBV7-9 and TRBJ1-1, reads DTGVSQNPRHKITKRGQNVTFRCDPISEHNRLYWYRQTLGQGPEFLTYFQNEAQLEKSRLLSDRFSAERPKGSFSTLEIQRTEQGDSAMYLCASSLRLGQGPGNTEAFFGQGTRLTVV.

The V call is TRBV20-1, the J call TRBJ2-2; D perhaps matches TRBD1 (6 bases). V gave up 1 base and J gave up 2 bases, with 8 bases separating them. Germline assignment: CDR1 DFQATT and CDR2 SNEGSKA (reference sequence). CDR3 length equals 14 residues. The CDR3 nucleotides are TGCAGTGCTAGAGGACAGGTCAACACCGGGGAGCTGTTTTTT. It specifies CSARGQVNTGELFF.

The rearrangement uses TRBV7-2 and TRBJ1-5; D may be TRBD1 (6 bases). The CDR3 extends over 16 amino acids. Trimming removed 2 bases from V and 2 bases from J, with 13 bases in between. Germline-derived CDR1 and CDR2 are SGHTA and FQGNSA. The CDR3 reads CASSLTGRNGNQPQHF. The CDR3 DNA sequence: TGTGCCAGCAGCTTAACAGGGAGGAATGGCAATCAGCCCCAGCATTTT.

This clonotype was detected only a few times. The chain joins TRBV5-1 to TRBJ1-2; D ambiguous. CDR1 SGHRS and CDR2 YFSETQ come from the germline V gene. Between the trimmed V and J ends, which lost 3 bases and 2 bases, there was a span of 8 bases. The CDR3 runs 13 residues. The CDR3 DNA reads TGCGCCAGCAGCTCTCAACCCAACTATGGCTACACCTTC. It specifies CASSSQPNYGYTF.

This clonotype was picked up many times. The chain employs TRBV7-9 and TRBJ1-4; a weak D match, TRBD1 (5 bases). This CDR3 has 14 amino acids. Looked up from germline, CDR1 is SEHNR and CDR2 is FQNEAQ (reference sequence). V lost 5 bases, J lost 8 bases, and 15 bases lay in between. CDR3 sequence: CASSTGLPTEKLFF. For the CDR3, the DNA is TGTGCCAGCAGCACGGGACTCCCGACGGAAAAACTGTTTTTT.

The J gene is TRBJ2-2, the V gene TRBV11-1, with 10 bases lining up with TRBD1. CDR1 and CDR2 from the germline V gene are SGHAT and FQDESV (reference sequence). V shed 2 bases, J shed 4 bases, and the junction held 10 bases outside the gene matches. This CDR3 is 18 amino acids long. This CDR3 is CASSLISGTGVSTGELFF. The CDR3 coding sequence is TGTGCCAGCAGCTTAATTTCGGGGACAGGGGTCAGCACCGGGGAGCTGTTTTTT.

V is TRBV29-1 and J is TRBJ1-4; 10 bases are a match to TRBD1. Per germline, CDR1 SQVTM and CDR2 ANQGSEA. CDR3 size: 13 residues. V shed 6 bases, J shed 8 bases, and the junction held 6 bases outside the gene matches. CDR3 residues: CSVSGDRGEKLFF. CDR3 DNA sequence: TGCAGCGTCTCCGGGGACAGGGGAGAAAAACTGTTTTTT.

This clonotype appeared many times. Relative to the germline gene, one junction end is altered; a read error may explain this. V and J are TRBV5-1 and TRBJ1-5; the D is unclear. The CDR3 contains 15 residues. Germline loops: CDR1 SGHRS, CDR2 YFSETQ. The CDR3 DNA reads TGTGCCAGCAGCTTAGATGGTTATAGCAATCAGCCCCAGCATTTT. This translates into CASSLDGYSNQPQHF.

V and J are TRBV12-3 or TRBV12-4 and TRBJ1-1, with 9 bases fitting TRBD1. Trimming at V came to 6 bases and at J to 3 bases, leaving 11 bases not matched to a gene. This CDR3 has 16 amino acids. The CDR3 loop reads CASSKTEQGAYTEAFF. The CDR3 nucleotides are TGTGCCAGCAGCAAGACCGAACAGGGGGCGTACACTGAAGCTTTCTTT.

J is TRBJ2-2 and V is TRBV5-1; the match to TRBD2 covers 11 bases. Per germline, CDR1 SGHRS and CDR2 YFSETQ. This CDR3 contains 18 residues. Trimming removed 4 bases from V and 1 base from J; junction bases left unmatched: 9. The CDR3 loop reads CASSVTPSGGLNTGELFF. In nucleotides, the CDR3 is TGCGCCAGCAGCGTGACCCCTAGCGGGGGGCTGAACACCGGGGAGCTGTTTTTT.

The sample holds a few counts of this clonotype. The chain couples TRBV7-2 to TRBJ2-7; D unclear. The CDR3 contains 11 residues. Germline V CDR1 and CDR2: SGHTA, FQGNSA. Trimming left V 6 bases short and J 6 bases short, with 9 bases between. As DNA, the CDR3 is TGTGCCAGCAGTTCCCGGGTCGAGCAGTACTTC. It translates to CASSSRVEQYF.

Comments on this clonotype: This may stem from a read error, because a much larger clone lies one nucleotide away. The chain is built from TRBV15 and TRBJ1-4; 8 bases fit TRBD1. Germline V lookup: CDR1 LNHNV, CDR2 YYDKDF (reference sequence). The CDR3 totals 16 residues. The ends lost 0 bases at V and 8 bases at J; junction bases unmatched: 8. CDR3 coding DNA: TGTGCCACCAGCAGAGACACCGGGGGACAGGAAGAAAAACTGTTTTTT. Protein product: CATSRDTGGQEEKLFF.

The chain couples TRBV7-9 to TRBJ1-1; D possibly corresponds to TRBD1 (6 bases). Trimming cost V 5 bases and J 4 bases, with 20 bases left between them. The germline CDR1 and CDR2 sequences are SEHNR and FQNEAQ (reference sequence). The CDR3 covers 16 residues. CDR3 in amino acids: CASSKSRDTLSTEAFF. Here the CDR3 DNA reads TGTGCCAGCAGCAAAAGCCGGGACACCCTGAGCACTGAAGCTTTCTTT.

This clonotype was counted at least ten times. The V and J genes are TRBV7-8 and TRBJ1-2, with 8 bases lining up with TRBD1. Germline lookup yields CDR1 SGHVS and CDR2 FQNEAQ. The CDR3 length is 14 residues. V lost 2 bases and J lost 4; bases outside the gene matches: 3. This CDR3 reads CASSLRTGFYGYTF. The CDR3 DNA sequence: TGTGCCAGCAGCTTACGGACAGGGTTCTATGGCTACACCTTC.

The chain carries TRBV7-2 and TRBJ1-3, with D uncertain. V lost 5 bases and J lost 2, with 13 bases in between. The CDR3 has 15 amino acids. The V gene's germline CDR1 is SGHTA and CDR2 FQGNSA. CDR3 loop: CASSDPDFPGNTIYF. DNA for the CDR3: TGTGCCAGCAGCGACCCGGACTTCCCTGGAAACACCATATATTTT.

The chain couples TRBV14 to TRBJ1-1; the D is unclear. Germline V gene data show CDR1 as SGHDN and CDR2 as FVKESK. The V end was cut by 0 bases, the J end by 4 bases, with 6 bases between. This CDR3 region has 13 residues. Here the CDR3 DNA reads TGTGCCAGCAGCCAAGATCCCCTCACTGAAGCTTTCTTT. Translation: CASSQDPLTEAFF.